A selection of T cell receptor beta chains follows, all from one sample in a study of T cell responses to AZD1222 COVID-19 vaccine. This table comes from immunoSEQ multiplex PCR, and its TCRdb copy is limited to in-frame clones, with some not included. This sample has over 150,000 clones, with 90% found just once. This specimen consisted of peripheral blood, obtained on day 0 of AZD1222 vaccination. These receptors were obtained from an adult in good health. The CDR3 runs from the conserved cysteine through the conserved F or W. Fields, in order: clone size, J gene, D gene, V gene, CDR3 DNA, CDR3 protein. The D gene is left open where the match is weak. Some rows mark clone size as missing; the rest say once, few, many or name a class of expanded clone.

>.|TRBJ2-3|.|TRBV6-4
TGTGCCAGCAGTGACTCGGTCACAGATACGCAGTATTTT
CASSDSVTDTQYF
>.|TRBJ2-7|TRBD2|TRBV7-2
TGTGCCAGCAGCTTAAAGGGCCCTAGCGGGGGGTACGAGCAGTACTTC
CASSLKGPSGGYEQYF
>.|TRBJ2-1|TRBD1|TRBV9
TGTGCCAGCAGCGCCTCCGGGACAGACTACAATGAGCAGTTCTTC
CASSASGTDYNEQFF
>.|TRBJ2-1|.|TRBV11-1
TGTGCCAGCAGCTTAATAAATGAGCAGTTCTTC
CASSLINEQFF
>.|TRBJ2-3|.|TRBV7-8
TGTGCCAGCAGCACGGGCCCGGGATATCAGGATACGCAGTATTTT
CASSTGPGYQDTQYF
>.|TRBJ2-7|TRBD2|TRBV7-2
TGTGCCAGCAGCCTAGGAGGGGTAGCGGGGAGCGGCAAGCAGTACTTC
CASSLGGVAGSGKQYF
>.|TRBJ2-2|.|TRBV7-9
TGTGCCAGCAGCCCCCCTATGGGGGGGGGCCCCAACACCGGGGAGCTGTTTTTT
CASSPPMGGGPNTGELFF
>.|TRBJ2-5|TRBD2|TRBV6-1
TGTGCCAGCAGTGTCATACTAGCGGGGGGCCAAGAGACCCAGTACTTC
CASSVILAGGQETQYF
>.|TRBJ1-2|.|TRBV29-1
TGCAGCGTTGTTGCCCCGGGGAACTATGGCTACACCTTC
CSVVAPGNYGYTF
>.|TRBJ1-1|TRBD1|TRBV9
TGTGCCAGCAGTCCCACGGACAGGCTGAACACTGAAGCTTTCTTT
CASSPTDRLNTEAFF
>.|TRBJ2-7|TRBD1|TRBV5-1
TGCGCCAGCAGCAGGACAGGAAGTGACGAGCAGTACTTC
CASSRTGSDEQYF
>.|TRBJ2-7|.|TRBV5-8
TGTGCCAGCAGCTTGACTCGGGGGGCTTTACTCCTCTCCTACGAGCAGTACTTC
CASSLTRGALLLSYEQYF
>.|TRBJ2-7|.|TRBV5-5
TGTGCCAGCAGCGTTCCCTGGGGGCCGAGCGAGCAGTACTTC
CASSVPWGPSEQYF
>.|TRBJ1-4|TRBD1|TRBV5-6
TGTGCCAGCAGCTTTACAGGGGGACACGAAAAACTGTTTTTT
CASSFTGGHEKLFF
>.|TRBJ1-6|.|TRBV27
TGTGCCAGCAGTCCCCGCGCCCCGGGACAAACTTCCTCCTATAATTCACCCCTCCACTTT
CASSPRAPGQTSSYNSPLHF
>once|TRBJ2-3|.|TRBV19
TGTGCCAGTAATCGAGGCGGGGGCCCCACAGATACGCAGTATTTT
CASNRGGGPTDTQYF
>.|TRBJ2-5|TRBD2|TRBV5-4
TGTGCCAGCAGCCCTCCGACCCGACTAGCGGGGGACGAAGAGACCCAGTACTTC
CASSPPTRLAGDEETQYF
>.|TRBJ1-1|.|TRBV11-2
TGTGCCAGCAGCTTAGATCTGGTCTACGGGGCTTTCTTT
CASSLDLVYGAFF
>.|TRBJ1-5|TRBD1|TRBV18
TGTGCCAGCTCACCAAGACAGGGGAATAGCAATCAGCCCCAGCATTTT
CASSPRQGNSNQPQHF
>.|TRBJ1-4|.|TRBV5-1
TGCGCCAGCAGCTTGGGGACTCAGGGGAGGGAAAAACTGTTTTTT
CASSLGTQGREKLFF
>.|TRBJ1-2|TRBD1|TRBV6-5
TGTGCCAGCAGTTATCGGGACAGCCCATATGGCTACACCTTC
CASSYRDSPYGYTF
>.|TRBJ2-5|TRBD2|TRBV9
TGTGCCAGCAGCGTAGCGATTAGCGGGGGGGACCAAGAGACCCAGTACTTC
CASSVAISGGDQETQYF
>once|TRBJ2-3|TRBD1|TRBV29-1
TGCAGCGTCAGGGGACAGGTTGGCACAGATACGCAGTATTTT
CSVRGQVGTDTQYF